This T cell receptor (beta chain) was sequenced for a study of control samples from healthy donors and cancer patients. Sequenced by immunoSEQ multiplex PCR; TCRdb stores in-frame clones only, minus some. The repertoire has about 29,000 clones, approximately 90% of them found once; the top ten carry approximately 4%. Germline CDR1 reads MNHEY; CDR2 reads SVGAGI. The J segment lost 9 bases and the V segment lost 2 bases, leaving 3 bases of the junction unmatched. The CDR3 is 15 residues long. Specimen: formalin-fixed, paraffin-embedded tissue. The TCR sequence derives from a female donor with melanoma. This sequence joins TRBV6-5 and TRBJ2-1; TRBD2 matches at 14 bases. The CDR3 here is CASSYLGLAGAEQFF. The DNA for the CDR3 is TGTGCCAGCAGTTACCTGGGACTAGCGGGAGCTGAGCAGTTCTTC.